Shown below are 23 T cell receptor beta chains from a single sample sequenced in a study of T cell clones after liver transplantation. The protocol was immunoSEQ multiplex PCR, while the TCRdb copy is restricted to in-frame clones and leaves out a portion. The table includes some 60,000 clones, 70% detected once. Source: CD4+ T cells from blood, taken at the approximately 16-month timepoint. The source is a human patient who received a liver transplant. Some T cells here may be from the graft donor.

This clone was counted a few times. The chain recombines TRBV6-1 with TRBJ1-5, with TRBD1 as a possible D gene (5 bases). Trimming removed 6 bases at V and 4 bases at J, with 10 bases between. The germline V gene encodes CDR1 MNHNS and CDR2 SASEGT. CDR3 size: 13 residues. CDR3 in amino acids: CASSLQENQPQHF. CDR3 DNA sequence: TGTGCCAGCAGCCTACAGGAAAATCAGCCCCAGCATTTT.

This chain joins TRBV19 and TRBJ2-3, with 9 bases identical to TRBD1. There are 15 residues in the CDR3. Germline CDR1 reads LNHDA; CDR2 reads SQIVND (reference sequence). Unmatched junction bases numbered 5, after V lost 5 bases and J lost 2 bases. In DNA form, the CDR3 reads TGTGCCAGTAGTCCGAGGACAGGGGTCACAGATACGCAGTATTTT. It specifies CASSPRTGVTDTQYF.

Only a few counts were recorded for this clone. The chain couples TRBV13 to TRBJ2-1; perhaps TRBD1 as D (6 bases). Trimming shortened V by 1 base and J by 0 bases, and 10 bases separated the two germline ends. The length of the CDR3 is 16 residues. Germline assignment: CDR1 PRHDT and CDR2 FYEKMQ (reference sequence). The DNA of the CDR3 is TGTGCCAGCAGCTTAGCCAAGACAGGCTCCTACAATGAGCAGTTCTTC. This translates into CASSLAKTGSYNEQFF.

This chain connects TRBV6-1 to TRBJ1-1; D gene unclear. CDR1 and CDR2 (germline): MNHNS, SASEGT. This CDR3 spans 17 amino acids. The germline V and J ends were trimmed by 0 bases and 2 bases, with 16 bases remaining between them. CDR3 loop: CASSEAETRRRNTEAFF. CDR3 DNA sequence: TGTGCCAGCAGTGAAGCTGAGACACGGAGACGCAACACTGAAGCTTTCTTT.

This clone appeared a few times. The genes are TRBV7-6 and TRBJ2-3; TRBD2 matches 14 bases. Germline trimming cut 1 base from V and 4 bases from J; bases unmatched to any gene: 4. The CDR3 consists of 17 residues. Germline CDR1 SGHVS, CDR2 FNYEAQ. CDR3 sequence (DNA): TGTGCCAGCAGCTTAGGGGGACTAGCGGGAGTCCCAGATACGCAGTATTTT. It specifies CASSLGGLAGVPDTQYF.

This clone was found a few times. The chain employs TRBV7-6 and TRBJ2-1; a possible D gene is TRBD2 (7 bases). Deletions cut 0 bases from V and 7 bases from J, with 13 bases between. Germline CDR1 and CDR2: SGHVS and FNYEAQ. This CDR3 has 15 amino acids. The CDR3 DNA follows: TGTGCCAGCAGCTTAGCGGGGGGGCCTCTAAATGAGCAGTTCTTC. Amino acid sequence: CASSLAGGPLNEQFF.

This clone was detected a few times. J is TRBJ2-7 and V is TRBV11-2; tentatively, D is TRBD1 or TRBD2 (6 bases each). The V end lost 1 base, the J end lost 6 bases, and 16 bases lay between the germline ends. Germline V gives CDR1 SGHAT, CDR2 FQNNGV. This CDR3 region has 15 residues. The CDR3 coding sequence is TGTGCCAGCAGCTTAGGGGCCCGGGGGCGAGGCGAGCAGTACGTC. It specifies CASSLGARGRGEQYV.

A single count supports this clone. The chain uses TRBV15 and TRBJ1-5; D uncertain. Germline CDR1 reads LNHNV; CDR2 reads YYDKDF (reference sequence). The CDR3 totals 14 residues. Trimming stripped 1 base from V and 4 bases from J, with 8 bases between. CDR3 sequence: CATSRAADNQPQHF. As DNA, the CDR3 is TGTGCCACCAGCAGAGCGGCGGATAATCAGCCCCAGCATTTT.

The chain combines TRBV5-1 with TRBJ2-3, with D possibly TRBD1 on 5 matching bases. The ends were cut back, 4 bases at V and 4 bases at J, with 13 bases in the middle. CDR1 is SGHRS, CDR2 YFSETQ, per germline. CDR3 length equals 14 residues. The CDR3 is CASSKALGADTQYF. The CDR3 DNA sequence: TGCGCCAGCAGCAAAGCCCTAGGGGCAGATACGCAGTATTTT.

The chain has TRBV7-2 and TRBJ1-5, with D possibly matching TRBD1 (5 bases). Between the trimmed V and J ends, which lost 1 base and 6 bases, there was a span of 13 bases. Germline V gene data show CDR1 as SGHTA and CDR2 as FQGNSA. The CDR3 contains 15 residues. This chain's CDR3 is CASSLVQGGGQPQHF. The CDR3 DNA reads as TGTGCCAGCAGCTTAGTGCAGGGCGGAGGTCAGCCCCAGCATTTT. Combining the CDR3 with reference TRBV7-2 and TRBJ1-5 gives the whole variable domain GAGVSQSPSNKVTEKGKDVELRCDPISGHTALYWYRQSLGQGLEFLIYFQGNSAPDKSGLPSDRFSAERTGGSVSTLTIQRTQQEDSAVYLCASSLVQGGGQPQHFGDGTRLSIL.

Regarding this clone: Possible read error: a much larger clone is one base away. The chain uses TRBV28 and TRBJ2-3, with D possibly TRBD2 on 5 matching bases. Germline V gene lookup returns CDR1 MDHEN and CDR2 SYDVKM. CDR3 size: 14 residues. This chain's CDR3 is CACSPAGGTDTQYF. CDR3 sequence (DNA): TGTGCCTGCAGCCCGGCCGGGGGCACAGATACGCAGTATTTT.

The table lists this clone with a count of one. The chain is built from TRBV14 and TRBJ1-1; a weak D match, TRBD1 (6 bases). V was clipped by 7 bases and J by 5 bases, with 20 bases between them. CDR3 length equals 15 residues. The germline CDR1 and CDR2 sequences are SGHDN and FVKESK. CDR3 protein: CASTLMGGPGTEAFF. The CDR3 coding sequence is TGTGCCAGCACCCTAATGGGGGGGCCGGGTACTGAAGCTTTCTTT.

The CDR3 region is CASSSRATDTQYF. CDR3 nucleotides: TGTGCCAGCAGCTCGCGAGCCACAGATACGCAGTATTTT. This chain joins TRBV11-3 and TRBJ2-3, with D hard to call. The CDR3 spans 13 residues. V was clipped by 4 bases and J by 2 bases, with 7 bases between them. The germline CDR1 and CDR2 sequences are SGHNT and YENEEA.

V is TRBV18 and J is TRBJ1-4; D not resolved. CDR1 is KGHSH, CDR2 LQKENI, per germline. The CDR3 has 12 residues. V gave up 2 bases and J gave up 2 bases, with 0 bases separating them. CDR3: CASSPTNEKLFF. For the CDR3, the DNA is TGTGCCAGCTCACCAACTAATGAAAAACTGTTTTTT.

This chain joins TRBV6-5 and TRBJ1-6; TRBD1 agrees at 7 bases. The CDR3 covers 15 residues. After removal of 0 bases from V and 10 bases from J, the junction contained 6 bases not matched to a gene. The germline CDR1 and CDR2 sequences are MNHEY and SVGAGI. The CDR3 DNA follows: TGTGCCAGCAGTTACTCAGGGCAGGGGGAGTCACCCCTCCACTTT. It codes for CASSYSGQGESPLHF.

This sequence joins TRBV28 and TRBJ1-1; TRBD1 is a possible D gene (5 bases). CDR1 is MDHEN, CDR2 SYDVKM, per germline. This CDR3 region has 15 residues. Trimming pared 2 bases from V and 2 bases from J, leaving 12 bases between. CDR3 loop: CASSLLGQINTEAFF. CDR3 bases: TGTGCCAGCAGTTTACTAGGACAAATAAACACTGAAGCTTTCTTT.

This rearrangement joins TRBV11-1 to TRBJ1-2; 9 nucleotides match TRBD1. V lost 3 bases to trimming and J lost 8 bases; unmatched junction nucleotides: 7. This CDR3 comprises 14 residues. CDR1 is SGHAT and CDR2 is FQDESV in the germline V gene (reference sequence). CDR3 protein: CASSFWGTGQGYTF. The CDR3, as DNA: TGTGCCAGCAGCTTCTGGGGGACAGGGCAAGGCTACACCTTC.

The chain has TRBV6-6 and TRBJ1-2, with 9 bases aligning to TRBD1. The length of the CDR3 is 15 residues. Trimming took 5 bases from V and 9 from J; bases not matched to a gene: 13. CDR1 MNHNY and CDR2 SVGAGI come from the germline V gene (reference sequence). The CDR3 protein is CASSARTGEGSSYTF. In DNA, the CDR3 is TGTGCCAGCAGTGCCCGGACAGGGGAGGGATCAAGCTACACCTTC.

This rearrangement joins TRBV7-8 to TRBJ1-3, with TRBD1 as a possible D gene (6 bases). The CDR3 consists of 13 residues. From germline, CDR1 is SGHVS and CDR2 FQNEAQ. Between the trimmed V and J ends, which lost 5 bases and 4 bases, there was a span of 9 bases. This chain's CDR3 is CASSPGQGNTIYF. CDR3 coding DNA: TGTGCCAGCAGCCCCGGACAGGGAAACACCATATATTTT.

V usage is TRBV28 and J usage is TRBJ2-2; 8 bases are shared with TRBD1. The CDR3 totals 16 residues. CDR1 and CDR2 (germline): MDHEN, SYDVKM. V lost 8 bases to trimming and J lost 0 bases; unmatched junction nucleotides: 8. The CDR3: CASGGQDRANTGELFF. Written as DNA, the CDR3 is TGTGCCAGCGGGGGACAGGACCGAGCGAACACCGGGGAGCTGTTTTTT. The complete variable domain, with remaining parts taken from reference TRBV28 and TRBJ2-2, reads DVKVTQSSRYLVKRTGEKVFLECVQDMDHENMFWYRQDPGLGLRLIYFSYDVKMKEKGDIPEGYSVSREKKERFSLILESASTNQTSMYLCASGGQDRANTGELFFGEGSRLTVL.

This chain joins TRBV5-8 and TRBJ2-2, with TRBD1 matching 10 bases. J gave up 6 bases and V 1 base, and 3 bases lay outside the gene matches. This CDR3 is built from 15 residues. The V gene's germline CDR1 is SGHTS and CDR2 YDEGEE. CDR3 sequence: CASSLLGQGAGELFF. DNA for the CDR3: TGTGCCAGCAGCTTGCTTGGACAGGGGGCCGGGGAGCTGTTTTTT.

The chain has TRBV6-5 and TRBJ1-2; the D gene is possibly TRBD1 (6 bases). Trimming removed 0 bases from V and 4 bases from J, with 15 bases in between. The germline CDR1 and CDR2 sequences are MNHEY and SVGAGI. This CDR3 is 16 amino acids long. In nucleotides, the CDR3 is TGTGCCAGCAGTTACTCCTCTTCGAGAGGGGGCTATGGCTACACCTTC. It translates to CASSYSSSRGGYGYTF.

This chain joins TRBV30 and TRBJ1-3; no clear D. The CDR3 sequence is 17 residues long. The germline gives CDR1 GTSNPN, CDR2 SVGIG (reference sequence). With 0 bases removed from V and 0 bases from J, the gap between germline ends came to 15 bases. In nucleotides, the CDR3 is TGTGCCTGGAGTGTAGGTTTCGGCAGCTCCTCTGGAAACACCATATATTTT. Translating it yields CAWSVGFGSSSGNTIYF.